These 5 T cell receptor beta chains were all obtained from the same sample, sequenced in a study of immune cell composition in non-small cell lung cancer. Assay used: immunoSEQ multiplex PCR; TCRdb lists only in-frame clones, some missing. The table records about 6,600 clones, approximately 84% of them present only once. The sequenced material came from lung tumor tissue. These receptors were obtained from a human donor with non-small cell lung cancer.

The chain carries TRBV6-5 and TRBJ1-1, with unresolved D. The CDR3 runs 12 residues. V dropped 6 bases and J dropped 6 bases, with 11 bases sitting between them. From germline, CDR1 is MNHEY and CDR2 SVGAGI. Here the CDR3 reads CASRSVVAEAFF. In nucleotides, the CDR3 is TGTGCCAGCAGATCGGTGGTCGCTGAAGCTTTCTTT.

The chain uses TRBV10-3 and TRBJ2-5; TRBD2 agrees at 11 bases. V dropped 6 bases and J dropped 1; count of bases not matched to a gene: 10. Germline CDR1 and CDR2: ENHRY and SYGVKD. The CDR3 has 17 residues. This CDR3 is CAISPGLAGGVQETQYF. Written as DNA, the CDR3 is TGTGCCATCAGCCCGGGGCTAGCGGGAGGAGTCCAAGAGACCCAGTACTTC.

The V gene is TRBV11-2, the J gene TRBJ1-1; no clear D gene. V gave up 4 bases and J gave up 5 bases, with 11 bases separating them. Germline-derived CDR1 and CDR2 are SGHAT and FQNNGV. This CDR3 has 13 residues. The CDR3 is CASSSDYRTEAFF. The CDR3 region has the DNA TGTGCCAGCAGCTCCGACTATAGAACTGAAGCTTTCTTT.

The chain is built from TRBV21-1 and TRBJ2-5; TRBD1, the table's D call, lacks a check against the DNA. TRBV21-1 is shown as a pseudogene. The CDR3 covers 15 residues. Here the CDR3 reads CASSNLEGARETQYF. In DNA, the CDR3 is TGTGCCAGCAGCAATCTCGAGGGGGCGAGGGAGACCCAGTACTTC.

This rearrangement joins TRBV18 to TRBJ2-3; the D gene is possibly TRBD1 (5 bases). V was pared by 3 bases and J by 6 bases, with 13 bases between. Germline V lookup: CDR1 KGHSH, CDR2 LQKENI. The CDR3 has 14 amino acids. Written as DNA, the CDR3 is TGTGCCAGCTCACCTAACCAATACAGGGATACGCAGTATTTT. Protein sequence: CASSPNQYRDTQYF.